The entry that follows covers one T cell receptor beta chain sequence. These data come from a study of sequential checkpoint blockade in melanoma. Germline lookup yields CDR1 SGDLS and CDR2 YYNGEE. The CDR3 runs 16 residues. V trimming: 0 bases; J trimming: 4 bases; junction bases outside the gene matches: 2. Treatment here: randomized to nivolumab then ipilimumab (arm A) or the reverse (arm B). Live CD3+CD8+ CD19− CD56− cells were sorted from PBMCs. Clones were read by immunoSEQ multiplex PCR, and TCRdb kept only the in-frame ones, dropping some. Of 2,000 or so clones listed, about half were seen once; the top ten hold around 27%.

The chain uses TRBV9 and TRBJ2-1, with 12 bases that match TRBD2. The sequence derives from a human patient with melanoma. Some clones in this sample may be carry-over from other donors' samples. The sequenced sample was CD8+ T cells sorted from blood (inferred from file names), obtained from a patient given nivolumab and ipilimumab in sequence. Here the CDR3 reads CASSVGGLAGYNEQFF. Here the CDR3 DNA reads TGTGCCAGCAGCGTAGGGGGACTAGCGGGTTACAATGAGCAGTTCTTC.